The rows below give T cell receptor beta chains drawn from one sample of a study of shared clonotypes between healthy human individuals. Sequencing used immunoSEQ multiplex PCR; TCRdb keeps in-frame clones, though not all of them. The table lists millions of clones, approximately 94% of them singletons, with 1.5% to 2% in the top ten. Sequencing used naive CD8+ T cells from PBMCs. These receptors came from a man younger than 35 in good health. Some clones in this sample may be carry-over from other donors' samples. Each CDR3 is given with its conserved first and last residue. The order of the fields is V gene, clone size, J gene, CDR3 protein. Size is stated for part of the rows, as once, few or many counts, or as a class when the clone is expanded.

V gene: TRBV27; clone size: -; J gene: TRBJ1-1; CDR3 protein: CASTPLRGTEAFF
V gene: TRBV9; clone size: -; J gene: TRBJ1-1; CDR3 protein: CASSVGAGRGTEAFF
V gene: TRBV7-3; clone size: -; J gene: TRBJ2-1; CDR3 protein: CASSVRAGGPNEQFF
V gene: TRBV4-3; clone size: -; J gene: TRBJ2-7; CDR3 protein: CASSQGTNAAYEQYF
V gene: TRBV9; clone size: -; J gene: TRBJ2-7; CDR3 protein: CASSVDRDWGYEQYF
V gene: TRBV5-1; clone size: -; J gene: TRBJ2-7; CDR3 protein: CASSFAGGNYEQYF
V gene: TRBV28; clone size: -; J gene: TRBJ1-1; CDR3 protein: CASSLDRGPNEAFF
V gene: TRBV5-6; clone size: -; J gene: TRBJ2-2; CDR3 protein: CASSPRTPDRGRAGELFF
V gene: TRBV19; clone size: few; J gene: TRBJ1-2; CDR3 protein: CASSPIRGHGYTF
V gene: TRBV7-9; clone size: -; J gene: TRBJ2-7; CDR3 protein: CASSLREGRYEQYF
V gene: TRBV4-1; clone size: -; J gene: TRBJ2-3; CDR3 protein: CASSQDTRSTDTQYF
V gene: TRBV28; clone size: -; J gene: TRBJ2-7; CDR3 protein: CASADLAPHSYEQYF
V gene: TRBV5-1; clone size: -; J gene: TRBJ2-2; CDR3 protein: CASSTAGGVLNTGELFF
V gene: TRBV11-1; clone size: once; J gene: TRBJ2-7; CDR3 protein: CASRRDRGTEQYF
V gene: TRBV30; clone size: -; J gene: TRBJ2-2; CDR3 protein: CAWSLSLPGELFF
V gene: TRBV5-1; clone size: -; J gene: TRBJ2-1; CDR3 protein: CASSWDRGHNEQFF
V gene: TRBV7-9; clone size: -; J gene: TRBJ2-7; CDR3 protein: CATGTFSEQYF
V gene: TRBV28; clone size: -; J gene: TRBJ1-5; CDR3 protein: CASSWGTGGRGQPQHF
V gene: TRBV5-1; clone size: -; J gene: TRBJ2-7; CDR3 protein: CASSLDTYEQYF
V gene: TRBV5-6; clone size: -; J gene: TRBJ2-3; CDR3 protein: CASNEASGREWGTDTQYF
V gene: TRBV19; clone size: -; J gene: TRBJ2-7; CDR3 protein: CASSMLASWYEQYF
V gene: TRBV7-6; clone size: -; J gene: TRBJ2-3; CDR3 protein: CASSYRQGGTDTQYF
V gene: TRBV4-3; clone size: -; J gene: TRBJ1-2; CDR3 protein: CASSQGGGGYGYTF
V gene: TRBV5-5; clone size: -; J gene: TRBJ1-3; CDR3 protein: CASSPGLAGNTIYF
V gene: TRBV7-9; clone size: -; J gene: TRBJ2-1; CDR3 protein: CASSPTGGTYNEQFF
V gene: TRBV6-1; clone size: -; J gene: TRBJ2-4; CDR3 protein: CASSEGYLSKNIQYF
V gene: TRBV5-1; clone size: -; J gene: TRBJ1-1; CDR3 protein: CASSARQGPGAFF
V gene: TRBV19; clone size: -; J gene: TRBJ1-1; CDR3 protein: CASSFGQTMNTEAFF
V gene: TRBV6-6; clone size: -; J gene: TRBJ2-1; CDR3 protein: CASQSGRGNEQFF
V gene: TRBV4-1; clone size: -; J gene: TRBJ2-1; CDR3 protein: CASSQHSGSGGDNEQFF
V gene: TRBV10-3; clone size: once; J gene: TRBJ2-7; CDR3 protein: CAISESRGPAYEQYF